These 15 T cell receptor beta chains originate from one sample sequenced in a study of T-cell reconstitution after alpha-beta-depleted transplantation in children. During its preparation, the TCRbeta library received unique molecular identifiers. One entry per CDR3 protein results from TCRdb running MiXCR on the PCR reads. The sample holds about 540,000 distinct CDR3 sequences, roughly 18% seen once. The sequencing used PBMCs from the stem cell graft donor, collected from the stem cell graft. The receptors come from a human donor who donated a stem cell graft to a child with acute lymphoblastic leukemia.

Only a few counts were recorded for this clonotype. The chain is built from TRBV5-1 and TRBJ1-1; 7 nucleotides agree with TRBD1. The CDR3 has 15 residues. J gave up 4 bases and V 4 bases, and 10 bases lay outside the gene matches. CDR1 and CDR2 (germline): SGHRS, YFSETQ. The chain's CDR3 is CASSTSTDRSTEAFF. CDR3 DNA sequence: TGCGCCAGCAGCACCTCTACGGACAGGAGCACTGAAGCTTTCTTT.

The V gene is TRBV12-3 or TRBV12-4, the J gene TRBJ2-5; 10 bases are shared with TRBD1. Germline trimming cut 4 bases from V and 5 bases from J; bases unmatched to any gene: 7. The CDR3 consists of 15 residues. The CDR3 loop reads CASSSGQGYGETQYF. The CDR3 DNA sequence: TGTGCCAGCAGTTCGGGACAGGGGTACGGGGAGACCCAGTACTTC.

This clonotype was counted between two and nine times. This chain connects TRBV5-1 to TRBJ2-7; 7 nucleotides align to TRBD1. The germline V gene encodes CDR1 SGHRS and CDR2 YFSETQ. There are 14 residues in the CDR3. V gave up 0 bases and J gave up 2 bases; unmatched junction bases: 2. Here the CDR3 DNA reads TGCGCCAGCAGCTTGGAGACAGGGACCTACGAGCAGTACTTC. Protein sequence: CASSLETGTYEQYF.

The chain joins TRBV29-1 to TRBJ2-1, with D possibly being TRBD2 (6 bases). The CDR3 runs 14 residues. CDR1 and CDR2 (germline): SQVTM, ANQGSEA. V shed 7 bases and J shed 6 bases, with 19 bases lying between them. The chain's CDR3 is CSALTRRGPNEQFF. As DNA, the CDR3 is TGCAGCGCCCTGACTAGGAGGGGCCCCAATGAGCAGTTCTTC.

This clonotype was found many times. The chain joins TRBV5-1 to TRBJ2-1, with a weak D call TRBD2 (6 bases). The CDR3 runs to 14 residues. The V gene's germline CDR1 is SGHRS and CDR2 YFSETQ. The V gene lost 4 bases and the J gene lost 5 bases, with 13 bases spanning the gap. CDR3 bases: TGCGCCAGCAGCCATCCGGGACTCAACAATGAGCAGTTCTTC. Translation gives CASSHPGLNNEQFF.

This clonotype was observed a handful of times. The chain combines TRBV11-1 with TRBJ2-1; possibly TRBD1 for D (6 bases). V was shortened by 4 bases and J by 8 bases, with 15 bases between the two germline ends. CDR3 length: 14 amino acids. Germline V CDR1 and CDR2: SGHAT, FQDESV (reference sequence). The CDR3, as DNA: TGTGCCAGCAGCTCCGGGACACAGTTATATGAGCAGTTCTTC. Translation: CASSSGTQLYEQFF.

This clonotype was picked up a small number of times. The V call is TRBV5-1, the J call TRBJ1-4; a possible D gene is TRBD1 (5 bases). V was trimmed by 3 bases and J by 0 bases, leaving 12 bases between them. The CDR3 runs 16 residues. Germline V CDR1 and CDR2: SGHRS, YFSETQ. CDR3 coding DNA: TGCGCCAGCAGCTGGGACCCTCCCGCAACTAATGAAAAACTGTTTTTT. It codes for CASSWDPPATNEKLFF.

This clonotype was recorded a few times. The chain combines TRBV16 with TRBJ2-1; D is undetermined. The CDR3 spans 12 residues. In germline, CDR1 is KGHSY, CDR2 FQNENV. The V gene lost 6 bases and the J gene lost 10 bases, with 13 bases spanning the gap. This CDR3 is CASSLALREQFF. As DNA, the CDR3 is TGTGCCAGCAGTCTCGCCTTGAGGGAGCAGTTCTTC.

CDR3 sequence (DNA): TGCAGTGCTAGAGATTATGGGGACAGCACAGATACGCAGTATTTT. Amino acid sequence: CSARDYGDSTDTQYF. The chain uses TRBV20-1 and TRBJ2-3; perhaps D is TRBD1 or TRBD2 (5 bases each). The CDR3 length is 15 residues. Between the trimmed V and J ends, which lost 0 bases and 0 bases, there was a span of 10 bases. Germline CDR1 is DFQATT and CDR2 is SNEGSKA (reference sequence).

This clonotype was found a few times. A read error may produce the germline difference seen at one junction end. V gene TRBV18 combines with J gene TRBJ2-1; D is uncertain. Germline V gene sequence: CDR1 KGHSH, CDR2 LQKENI. CDR3 length equals 12 residues. The CDR3 reads CASSPMETANNF. CDR3 DNA: TGTGCCAGCTCACCTATGGAAACAGCTAATAACTTC.

J is TRBJ2-2 and V is TRBV20-1; a possible D gene is TRBD2 (5 bases). This CDR3 is built from 16 residues. V gave up 6 bases and J gave up 6 bases, with 23 bases separating them. Germline V lookup: CDR1 DFQATT, CDR2 SNEGSKA (reference sequence). CDR3 DNA: TGCAGTGCGCTGCCCCGGGGAAGGAAGTATCCCGGGGAGCTGTTTTTT. Translated, it gives CSALPRGRKYPGELFF.

The sample holds a few counts of this clonotype. The chain couples TRBV4-2 to TRBJ2-7; TRBD1 aligns across 9 bases. CDR1 and CDR2 from the germline V gene are LGHNA and YNFKEQ. The CDR3 is 14 residues long. V shed 2 bases, J shed 4 bases, and the junction held 3 bases outside the gene matches. Here the CDR3 reads CASSQNRGPYEQYF. DNA for the CDR3: TGTGCCAGCAGCCAAAACAGGGGGCCGTACGAGCAGTACTTC.

The chain is built from TRBV12-3 or TRBV12-4 and TRBJ2-6, with 9 positions matching TRBD1. This CDR3 comprises 18 residues. V was clipped by 5 bases and J by 1 base; unmatched bases: 9. The CDR3 coding sequence is TGTGCCAGCAGTGATACCGGGACAGGGTTATCTGGGGCCAACGTCCTGACTTTC. Protein product: CASSDTGTGLSGANVLTF.

The V and J genes are TRBV12-3 or TRBV12-4 and TRBJ2-7, with D perhaps given as TRBD1 or TRBD2 (5 bases each). Trimming pared 3 bases from V and 3 bases from J, leaving 12 bases between. The CDR3 sequence is 14 residues long. The chain's CDR3 is CASSLTGPGYEQYF. CDR3 bases: TGTGCCAGCAGTTTGACGGGGCCAGGCTACGAGCAGTACTTC.

This clonotype was detected only a few times. CDR3 nucleotides: TGTGCCAGCAGCTTGGCCGAGGGGTCGACGCAGTATTTT. The encoded protein is CASSLAEGSTQYF. The chain joins TRBV5-8 to TRBJ2-3; either TRBD1 or TRBD2 may fit D (5 bases each). Germline loops: CDR1 SGHTS, CDR2 YDEGEE. V was clipped by 0 bases and J by 9 bases, with 11 bases between them. The CDR3 covers 13 residues.